This TCR beta chain came from a study of cytotoxic CD8 clonotypes in ibrutinib-treated CLL. TCRdb's table, derived via immunoSEQ multiplex PCR, lists solely in-frame clones and lacks some. The sample lists hundreds of thousands of clones; 65% to 80% were seen once. Regarding the study as a whole: Clonality went up at ibrutinib response and then declined back toward baseline at progression.

Germline assignment: CDR1 LNHDA and CDR2 SQIVND (reference sequence). This CDR3 is 13 amino acids long. V lost 10 bases, J lost 0 bases, and 12 bases lay in between. Comment on this clone: The antigen is not known.

The chain employs TRBV19 and TRBJ1-2, with D unclear. The sequence was collected from a human donor with chronic lymphocytic leukemia. The material sequenced was PBMCs, taken after 12 months of ibrutinib treatment. The CDR3 spells CATTWASNYGYTF. The CDR3 DNA reads TGTGCCACCACGTGGGCCTCTAACTATGGCTACACCTTC.